Presented here are 22 T cell receptor beta chains from one specimen sequenced in a study of T cell responses to AZD1222 COVID-19 vaccine. Profiled with immunoSEQ multiplex PCR; TCRdb holds only in-frame clones, not every one. This sample carries around 100,000 clones, roughly 90% of them seen once, and the ten largest clones take 0.95% to 1.5%. The sequencing used peripheral blood, collected on day 0 of AZD1222 vaccination. Source of these receptors: an adult in good health.

The rearrangement uses TRBV6-6 and TRBJ2-1; D is ambiguous. The CDR3 length is 12 residues. V was shortened by 2 bases and J by 8 bases, with 7 bases between the two germline ends. Germline CDR1 is MNHNY and CDR2 is SVGAGI (reference sequence). This chain's CDR3 is CASSYRIHEQFF. The CDR3, as DNA: TGTGCCAGCAGTTACCGGATCCATGAGCAGTTCTTC.

The chain recombines TRBV4-1 with TRBJ2-5; 9 positions match TRBD1. This CDR3 is built from 14 residues. V shed 1 base and J 3 bases; nucleotides not matched to a gene: 0. Germline CDR1 MGHRA, CDR2 YSYEKL. In DNA form, the CDR3 reads TGCGCCAGCAGCCAAGGGACAGGGGAAGAGACCCAGTACTTC. Protein product: CASSQGTGEETQYF.

This clone appeared once. This chain uses TRBV6-5 with TRBJ2-1, with 9 bases that match TRBD1. Trimming cost V 6 bases and J 4 bases; bases outside gene matches: 7. CDR1 and CDR2 (germline): MNHEY, SVGAGI. This CDR3 spans 15 amino acids. DNA of the CDR3: TGTGCCAGCAGGCTCCGGACAGGGGATTACAATGAGCAGTTCTTC. Protein: CASRLRTGDYNEQFF.

The chain employs TRBV28 and TRBJ2-7; TRBD2 matches 7 bases. CDR3 length: 16 residues. Germline V CDR1 and CDR2: MDHEN, SYDVKM. V shed 0 bases and J 4 bases; nucleotides not matched to a gene: 9. The CDR3 nucleotides read TGTGCCAGCAGTTTATGGACAGTCGCGCGGGGGTACGAGCAGTACTTC. Translating gives CASSLWTVARGYEQYF.

The V call is TRBV4-3, the J call TRBJ1-1; no definite D call. V was trimmed by 1 base and J by 1 base, leaving 7 bases between them. The CDR3 is made up of 14 amino acids. Germline V gene sequence: CDR1 LGHNA, CDR2 YSLEER. DNA for the CDR3: TGCGCCAGCAGCCAAGGTGCGGCGAACACTGAAGCTTTCTTT. This encodes CASSQGAANTEAFF.

This sequence joins TRBV12-5 and TRBJ1-1; D uncertain. This CDR3 is 11 amino acids long. In germline, CDR1 is LGHNT, CDR2 FRNRAP. With 5 bases removed from V and 8 bases from J, the gap between germline ends came to 9 bases. For the CDR3, the DNA is TGTGCTAGTGGTACCGGGTCAGAAGCTTTCTTT. Translated, it gives CASGTGSEAFF.

This chain connects TRBV5-1 to TRBJ2-4; the D gene is possibly TRBD2 (5 bases). Trimming took 4 bases from V and 3 from J, leaving 17 bases between them. Per the germline V gene, CDR1 is SGHRS and CDR2 is YFSETQ. The CDR3 loop spans 16 amino acids. CDR3 sequence reads: CASSQHITEGKNIQYF. For the CDR3, the DNA is TGCGCCAGCAGCCAACACATAACTGAGGGCAAAAACATTCAGTACTTC.

The chain employs TRBV6-5 and TRBJ2-3; D uncertain. V lost 8 bases and J lost 0, with 12 bases in between. Germline-derived CDR1 and CDR2 are MNHEY and SVGAGI. This CDR3 spans 14 amino acids. In DNA, the CDR3 is TGTGCCAGCGGGCCCCGAGGCAGCACAGATACGCAGTATTTT. It yields the protein CASGPRGSTDTQYF.

The genes are TRBV23-1 and TRBJ1-4; tentatively, D is TRBD1 (5 bases). TRBV23-1 counts as an open reading frame of uncertain function. V was trimmed by 6 bases and J by 5 bases, leaving 22 bases between them. CDR3 length: 17 amino acids. The CDR3 region is CASRRDPGSPGNEKLFF. The CDR3 DNA reads as TGCGCCAGCAGACGAGACCCCGGGTCCCCAGGGAATGAAAAACTGTTTTTT.

In DNA form, the CDR3 reads TGTGCCAGCAGCGTCAGGGGGCCGAGCACCGGGGAGCTGTTTTTT. Its protein is CASSVRGPSTGELFF. This chain joins TRBV14 and TRBJ2-2, with 8 positions matching TRBD1. Germline values: CDR1 SGHDN, CDR2 FVKESK. CDR3 length: 15 amino acids. V shed 5 bases and J 4 bases; nucleotides not matched to a gene: 6.

The gene calls are TRBV19 and TRBJ1-4; D is unclear. Per the germline V gene, CDR1 is LNHDA and CDR2 is SQIVND (reference sequence). The CDR3 spans 14 residues. Trimming left V 7 bases short and J 2 bases short, with 11 bases between. This chain's CDR3 is CASNPTWTNEKLFF. In DNA, the CDR3 is TGTGCCAGTAACCCTACCTGGACTAATGAAAAACTGTTTTTT. Full variable domain (missing parts from reference TRBV19 and TRBJ1-4): DGGITQSPKYLFRKEGQNVTLSCEQNLNHDAMYWYRQDPGQGLRLIYYSQIVNDFQKGDIAEGYSVSREKKESFPLTVTSAQKNPTAFYLCASNPTWTNEKLFFGSGTQLSVL.

The genes are TRBV6-5 and TRBJ2-5; 11 bases line up with TRBD1. Germline CDR1 is MNHEY and CDR2 is SVGAGI. The CDR3 has 14 residues. J was trimmed by 5 bases and V by 8 bases; bases with no gene match: 7. For the CDR3, the DNA is TGTGCCAGCTTAAGCCGGGACAGGGGGGAGACCCAGTACTTC. Its translation is CASLSRDRGETQYF.

The chain uses TRBV12-3 or TRBV12-4 and TRBJ1-5, with a weak D call TRBD1 (5 bases). V shed 6 bases and J shed 7 bases, with 13 bases lying between them. This CDR3 is 13 amino acids long. CDR3 amino acids: CASSLTWGQPQHF. DNA of the CDR3: TGTGCCAGCAGCCTGACGTGGGGGCAGCCCCAGCATTTT.

The rearrangement links TRBV3-1 (or the pseudogene TRBV3-2) to TRBJ2-7; D is unresolved. V was shortened by 5 bases and J by 3 bases, with 14 bases between the two germline ends. This CDR3 region has 14 residues. Looked up from germline, CDR1 is LGHDT and CDR2 is YNNKEL (reference sequence). CDR3 amino acids: CASSATMESYEQYF. DNA for the CDR3: TGTGCCAGCAGCGCGACGATGGAAAGCTACGAGCAGTACTTC.

The chain combines TRBV4-2 with TRBJ2-2; 8 nucleotides match TRBD2. With 6 bases clipped from V and 3 bases from J, the junction kept 3 bases outside the gene matches. The CDR3 sequence is 14 residues long. Germline CDR1 LGHNA, CDR2 YNFKEQ. CDR3 in DNA: TGTGCCAGCAGGAATAGCGGGGACACCGGGGAGCTGTTTTTT. Its protein product is CASRNSGDTGELFF.

The rearrangement uses TRBV7-9 and TRBJ1-3, with 8 bases that match TRBD1. Germline V gene sequence: CDR1 SEHNR, CDR2 FQNEAQ (reference sequence). The CDR3 runs to 16 residues. The trim removed 0 bases at V and 2 bases at J, leaving 3 bases unmatched. The CDR3 is CASSLAGTGAGNTIYF. The CDR3, as DNA: TGTGCCAGCAGCTTAGCAGGGACAGGCGCTGGAAACACCATATATTTT. Full variable domain (remainder filled in from reference TRBV7-9 and TRBJ1-3): DTGVSQNPRHKITKRGQNVTFRCDPISEHNRLYWYRQTLGQGPEFLTYFQNEAQLEKSRLLSDRFSAERPKGSFSTLEIQRTEQGDSAMYLCASSLAGTGAGNTIYFGEGSWLTVV.

V is TRBV7-8 and J is TRBJ2-5, with 8 positions matching TRBD1. Trimming cost V 5 bases and J 1 base; bases outside gene matches: 6. In germline, CDR1 is SGHVS, CDR2 FQNEAQ. The CDR3 covers 15 residues. CDR3: CASSPRTGPQETQYF. The CDR3 DNA follows: TGTGCCAGCAGCCCACGGACAGGGCCCCAAGAGACCCAGTACTTC. Complete variable domain (other parts from reference TRBV7-8 and TRBJ2-5): GAGVSQSPRYKVAKRGQDVALRCDPISGHVSLFWYQQALGQGPEFLTYFQNEAQLDKSGLPSDRFFAERPEGSVSTLKIQRTQQEDSAVYLCASSPRTGPQETQYFGPGTRLLVL.

This clone was detected a few times. V is TRBV6-5 and J is TRBJ2-7, with a tentative D call TRBD2 (5 bases). CDR3 size: 14 residues. Germline V gene data show CDR1 as MNHEY and CDR2 as SVGAGI. V was pared by 7 bases and J by 5 bases, with 18 bases between. CDR3 protein: CASNPQPGGHEQYF. The CDR3 DNA sequence: TGTGCCAGCAACCCACAGCCCGGAGGTCACGAGCAGTACTTC.

This chain uses TRBV11-2 with TRBJ2-1, with 7 bases identical to TRBD2. Unmatched junction bases numbered 1, after V lost 0 bases and J lost 2 bases. The germline CDR1 and CDR2 sequences are SGHAT and FQNNGV. The CDR3 spans 15 residues. The CDR3 nucleotides read TGTGCCAGCAGCTTAGAGCGGGGGACCTACAATGAGCAGTTCTTC. Protein: CASSLERGTYNEQFF.

The chain recombines TRBV6-2 or TRBV6-3 with TRBJ1-5; D might be TRBD1 (6 bases). CDR1 is MNHEY and CDR2 is SVGEGT in the germline V gene. This CDR3 spans 13 amino acids. Trimming cost V 5 bases and J 7 bases, with 12 bases left between them. CDR3 nucleotides: TGTGCCAGCAGTCACAGGGTGGGACAGCCCCAGCATTTT. This encodes CASSHRVGQPQHF.

The rearrangement links TRBV5-1 to TRBJ2-1, with D perhaps matching TRBD1 (6 bases). The ends were cut back, 6 bases at V and 7 bases at J, with 17 bases in the middle. CDR1 SGHRS and CDR2 YFSETQ come from the germline V gene. The CDR3 is 14 amino acids. CDR3 sequence reads: CASKRQTGDNEQFF. CDR3 coding DNA: TGCGCCAGCAAACGACAGACAGGAGATAATGAGCAGTTCTTC.

The chain employs TRBV4-1 and TRBJ2-7, with 12 bases lining up with TRBD1. Germline V gives CDR1 MGHRA, CDR2 YSYEKL. Trimming removed 1 base from V and 6 bases from J; junction bases left unmatched: 7. This CDR3 spans 16 amino acids. The chain's CDR3 is CASSQGPGQGAREQYF. The DNA of the CDR3 is TGCGCCAGCAGCCAAGGACCGGGACAGGGGGCGCGCGAGCAGTACTTC.